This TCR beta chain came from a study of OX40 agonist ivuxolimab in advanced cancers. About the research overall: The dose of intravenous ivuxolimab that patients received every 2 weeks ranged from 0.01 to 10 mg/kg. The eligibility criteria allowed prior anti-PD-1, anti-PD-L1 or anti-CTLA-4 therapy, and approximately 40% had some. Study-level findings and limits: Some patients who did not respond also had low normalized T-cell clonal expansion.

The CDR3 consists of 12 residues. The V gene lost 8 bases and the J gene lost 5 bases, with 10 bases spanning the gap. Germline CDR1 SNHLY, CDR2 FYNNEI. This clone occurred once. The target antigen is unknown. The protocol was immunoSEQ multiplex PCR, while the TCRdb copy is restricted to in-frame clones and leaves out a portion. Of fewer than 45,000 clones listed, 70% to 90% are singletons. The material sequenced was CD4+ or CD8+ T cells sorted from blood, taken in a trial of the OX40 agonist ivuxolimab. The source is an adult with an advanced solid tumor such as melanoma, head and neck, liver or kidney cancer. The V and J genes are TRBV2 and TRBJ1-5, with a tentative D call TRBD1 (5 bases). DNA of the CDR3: TGTGCCAGCGGGGACGGATATCAGCCCCAGCATTTT. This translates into CASGDGYQPQHF.